Each of the 4 T cell receptor beta chains below was sequenced from the same sample in a study of T cell responses to AZD1222 COVID-19 vaccine. Here immunoSEQ multiplex PCR was the method, and the copy in TCRdb shows in-frame clones only, minus some. The table has 110,000 or so clones, 88% seen once. Sequenced material: peripheral blood, taken on day 0 of MenACWY control vaccination. All receptors come from an adult in good health.

The chain uses TRBV5-5 and TRBJ2-1, with 9 bases lining up with TRBD1. V lost 1 base, J lost 8 bases, and 7 bases stayed unmatched. From germline, CDR1 is SGHKS and CDR2 YYEKEE (reference sequence). The CDR3 contains 15 residues. The CDR3 DNA is TGTGCCAGCAGCTTGAAGGACAGGGGAATCGATGAGCAGTTCTTC. Translation gives CASSLKDRGIDEQFF.

V usage is TRBV2 and J usage is TRBJ1-1, with D perhaps TRBD1 (6 bases). The CDR3 is 13 amino acids. V dropped 6 bases and J dropped 5 bases, with 13 bases sitting between them. Per the germline V gene, CDR1 is SNHLY and CDR2 is FYNNEI. Here the CDR3 reads CASSRGGRTEAFF. CDR3 nucleotides: TGTGCCAGCAGCCGCGGGGGCAGGACTGAAGCTTTCTTT. The complete variable domain, with remaining parts taken from reference TRBV2 and TRBJ1-1, reads EPEVTQTPSHQVTQMGQEVILRCVPISNHLYFYWYRQILGQKVEFLVSFYNNEISEKSEIFDDQFSVERPDGSNFTLKIRSTKLEDSAMYFCASSRGGRTEAFFGQGTRLTVV.

The chain has TRBV14 and TRBJ1-3, with D maybe TRBD1 (5 bases). V lost 4 bases to trimming and J lost 0 bases, with 13 bases between them. This CDR3 contains 16 residues. Germline values: CDR1 SGHDN, CDR2 FVKESK. The CDR3 here is CASSPGGRGSGNTIYF. Here the CDR3 DNA reads TGTGCCAGCAGCCCCGGGGGAAGGGGCTCTGGAAACACCATATATTTT.

V is TRBV5-4 and J is TRBJ1-6; the D is unclear. The CDR3 has 13 residues. The ends were cut back, 4 bases at V and 5 bases at J, with 7 bases in the middle. Looked up from germline, CDR1 is SGHNT and CDR2 is YYREEE (reference sequence). The CDR3: CASSTDHNSPLHF. The CDR3 nucleotides are TGTGCCAGCAGCACCGATCATAATTCACCCCTCCACTTT.